One T cell receptor (beta chain) is described in this entry. This sample is part of a study of blood T cell repertoires in COVID-19. Study as a whole: COVID-19 samples, acute and convalescent, were from the United States, Italy and Spain. The analysed material was cDNA or gDNA that came from T cells, B-cell-depleted T cells, or PBMCs.

The CDR3 totals 16 residues. The ends were cut back, 2 bases at V and 1 base at J, with 13 bases in the middle. The V gene's germline CDR1 is MNHNS and CDR2 SASEGT. Measured with immunoSEQ multiplex PCR; TCRdb has only the in-frame clones, and not every one. The sample consists of 240,000 or so clones, 70% to 85% of them appearing once. The chain carries TRBV6-1 and TRBJ2-3; tentative D call: TRBD2 (6 bases). Sequenced: peripheral blood. The receptor was derived from a woman of 80 years or more with acute or convalescent COVID-19. CDR3 DNA: TGTGCCAGCAGTGAAATTCTTAAGCGGGGCACAGATACGCAGTATTTT. It encodes CASSEILKRGTDTQYF.